Sequencing of this T cell receptor beta chain was carried out in a study of blood T cell repertoires in COVID-19. On the study more broadly: COVID-19 samples from acute and convalescent phases originated in the United States, Italy and Spain. PBMCs, B-cell-depleted T cells, or T cells provided the cDNA or gDNA that made up the material.

Authors' analysis steps: Estimation of nucleated cell counts was performed using reference gene primer amplification. Clones were sequenced by immunoSEQ multiplex PCR, and TCRdb holds only the in-frame ones, with some missing. That table supplies the V and J calls and clone size; D and trimming were determined from the DNA. The sample comprises 200,000 to 250,000 clones, approximately 80% of which are singletons, and more than 8.5% rests with the top ten. The study recruited people aged roughly 18 to 100 years across approximately 23 US areas. With V trimmed by 5 bases and J by 6 bases, 2 bases remained unmatched. The CDR3 is made up of 13 amino acids. Germline V gene sequence: CDR1 SGHAT, CDR2 FQNNGV.

The sequence came from a woman in her forties or fifties with acute COVID-19. The J gene is TRBJ1-2, the V gene TRBV11-2, with 11 bases fitting TRBD1. The source material was PBMCs or T cells enriched from blood (not recorded which). CDR3 bases: TGTGCCAGCAGCAAGGACAGGGGGCATGGCTACACCTTC. Its translation is CASSKDRGHGYTF.